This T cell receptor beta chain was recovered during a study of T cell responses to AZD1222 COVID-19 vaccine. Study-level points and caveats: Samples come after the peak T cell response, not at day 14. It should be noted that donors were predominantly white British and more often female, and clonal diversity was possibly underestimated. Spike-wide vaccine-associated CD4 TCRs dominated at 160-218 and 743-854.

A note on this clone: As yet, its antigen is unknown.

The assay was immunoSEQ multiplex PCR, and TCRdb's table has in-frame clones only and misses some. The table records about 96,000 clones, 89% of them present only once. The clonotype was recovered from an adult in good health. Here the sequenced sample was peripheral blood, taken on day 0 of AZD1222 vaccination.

The CDR3 nucleotides are TGTGCCAGCAGTATTCCGGGGTCTTACGACAATGAGCAGTTCTTC. Its protein is CASSIPGSYDNEQFF. This sequence joins TRBV28 and TRBJ2-1; tentatively, D is TRBD2 (5 bases). Germline lookup yields CDR1 MDHEN and CDR2 SYDVKM. The V end was cut by 5 bases, the J end by 5 bases, with 16 bases between. The CDR3 runs to 15 residues.